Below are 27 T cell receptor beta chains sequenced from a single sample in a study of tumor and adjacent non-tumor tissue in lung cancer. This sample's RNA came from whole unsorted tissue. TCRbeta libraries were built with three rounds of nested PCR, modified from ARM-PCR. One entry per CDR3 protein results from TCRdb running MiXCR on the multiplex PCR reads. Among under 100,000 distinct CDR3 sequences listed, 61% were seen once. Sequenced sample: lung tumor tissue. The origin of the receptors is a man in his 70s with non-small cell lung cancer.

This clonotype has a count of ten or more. The CDR3, as DNA: TGTGCCAGCAGTAGCGGGGGCCCCCCCCAGGCGTACGAGCAGTACTTC. Protein: CASSSGGPPQAYEQYF. The rearrangement uses TRBV6-2 or TRBV6-3 and TRBJ2-7, with TRBD2 matching 8 bases. From germline, CDR1 is MNHEY and CDR2 SVGEGT. Trimming cost V 5 bases and J 4 bases; bases outside gene matches: 13. CDR3 length: 16 amino acids.

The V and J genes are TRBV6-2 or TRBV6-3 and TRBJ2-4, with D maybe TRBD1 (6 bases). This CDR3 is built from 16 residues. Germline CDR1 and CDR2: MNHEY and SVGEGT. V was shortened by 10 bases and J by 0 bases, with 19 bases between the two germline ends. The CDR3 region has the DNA TGTGCCACCAATTCCAGGGGTAATCTAGCCAAAAACATTCAGTACTTC. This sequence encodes CATNSRGNLAKNIQYF.

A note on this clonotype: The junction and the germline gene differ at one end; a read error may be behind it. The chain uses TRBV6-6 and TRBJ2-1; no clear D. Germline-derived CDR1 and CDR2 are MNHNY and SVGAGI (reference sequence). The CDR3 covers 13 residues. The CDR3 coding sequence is TGTGCCGGCTGCTATGGGGTAGGCAATGAGCAGCTCTTC. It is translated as CAGCYGVGNEQLF.

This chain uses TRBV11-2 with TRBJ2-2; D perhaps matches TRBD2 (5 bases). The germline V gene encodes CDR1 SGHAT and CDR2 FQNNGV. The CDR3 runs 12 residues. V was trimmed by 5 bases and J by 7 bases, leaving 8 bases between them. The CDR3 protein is CASSLTIGELFF. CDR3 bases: TGTGCCAGCAGCCTGACTATCGGGGAGCTGTTTTTT.

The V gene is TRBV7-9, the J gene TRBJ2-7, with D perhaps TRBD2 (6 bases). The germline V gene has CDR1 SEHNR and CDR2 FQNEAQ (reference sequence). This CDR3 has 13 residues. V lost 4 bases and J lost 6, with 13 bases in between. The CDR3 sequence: CASSSGLAVEQYF. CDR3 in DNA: TGTGCCAGCAGCTCCGGGTTAGCGGTCGAGCAGTACTTC. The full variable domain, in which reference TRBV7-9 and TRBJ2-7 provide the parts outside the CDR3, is DTGVSQNPRHKITKRGQNVTFRCDPISEHNRLYWYRQTLGQGPEFLTYFQNEAQLEKSRLLSDRFSAERPKGSFSTLEIQRTEQGDSAMYLCASSSGLAVEQYFGPGTRLTVT.

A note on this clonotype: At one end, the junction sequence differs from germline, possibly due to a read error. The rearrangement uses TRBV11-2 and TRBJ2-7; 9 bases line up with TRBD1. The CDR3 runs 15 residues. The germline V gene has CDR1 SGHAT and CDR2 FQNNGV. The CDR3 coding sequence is TGTGTCAGCAGCTTAGATCGGGGACAGGGTGACGAGCAGTACTTC. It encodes CVSSLDRGQGDEQYF.

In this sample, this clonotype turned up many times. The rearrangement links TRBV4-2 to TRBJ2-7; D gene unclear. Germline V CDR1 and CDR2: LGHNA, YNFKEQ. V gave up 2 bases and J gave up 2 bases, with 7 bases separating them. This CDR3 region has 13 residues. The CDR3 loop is CASSQLRTYEQYF. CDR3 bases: TGTGCCAGCAGCCAATTAAGAACCTACGAGCAGTACTTC.

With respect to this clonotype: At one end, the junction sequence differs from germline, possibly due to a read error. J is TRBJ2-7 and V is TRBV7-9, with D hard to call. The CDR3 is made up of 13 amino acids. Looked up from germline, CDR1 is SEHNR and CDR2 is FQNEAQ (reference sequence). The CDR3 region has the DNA TGTGCCAGCAGCCCCGGGTCTTCCCACGAGCAGTACTTT. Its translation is CASSPGSSHEQYF. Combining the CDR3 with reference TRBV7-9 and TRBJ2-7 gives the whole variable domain DTGVSQNPRHKITKRGQNVTFRCDPISEHNRLYWYRQTLGQGPEFLTYFQNEAQLEKSRLLSDRFSAERPKGSFSTLEIQRTEQGDSAMYLCASSPGSSHEQYFGPGTRLTVT.

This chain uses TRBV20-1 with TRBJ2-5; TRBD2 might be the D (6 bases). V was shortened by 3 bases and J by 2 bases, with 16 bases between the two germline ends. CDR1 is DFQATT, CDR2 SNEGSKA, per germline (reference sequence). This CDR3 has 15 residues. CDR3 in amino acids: CSASPPGVGQETQYF. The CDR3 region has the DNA TGCAGTGCTAGCCCCCCGGGGGTCGGGCAAGAGACCCAGTACTTC.

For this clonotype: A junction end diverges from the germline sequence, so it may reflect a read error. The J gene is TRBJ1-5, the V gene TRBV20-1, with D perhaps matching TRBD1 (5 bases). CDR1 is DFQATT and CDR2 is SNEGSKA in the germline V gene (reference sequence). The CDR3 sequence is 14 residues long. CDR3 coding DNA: TGTAGTGTTAGAGTAGGGTGGGGGAATCAGCCCCAGCATTTT. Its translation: CSVRVGWGNQPQHF.

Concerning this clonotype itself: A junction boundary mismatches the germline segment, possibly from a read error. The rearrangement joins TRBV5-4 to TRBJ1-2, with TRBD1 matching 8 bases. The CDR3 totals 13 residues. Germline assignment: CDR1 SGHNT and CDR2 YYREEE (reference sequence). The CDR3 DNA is TGTGCCAGCTGCTTGGCAGGGGGCAGTGGCTACACCTTC. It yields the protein CASCLAGGSGYTF.

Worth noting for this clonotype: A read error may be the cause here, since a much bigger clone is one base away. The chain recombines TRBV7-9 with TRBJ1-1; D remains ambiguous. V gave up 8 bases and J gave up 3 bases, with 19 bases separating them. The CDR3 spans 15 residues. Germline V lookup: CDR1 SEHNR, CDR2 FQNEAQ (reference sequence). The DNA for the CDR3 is TGTGCCAGCTACAAGTCCTTGGGCGGGTACACTGAAGCTTTCTTT. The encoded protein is CASYKSLGGYTEAFF.

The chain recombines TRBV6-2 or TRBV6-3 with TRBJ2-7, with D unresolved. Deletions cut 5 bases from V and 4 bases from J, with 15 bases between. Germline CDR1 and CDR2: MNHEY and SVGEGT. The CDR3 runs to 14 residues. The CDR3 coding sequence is TGTGCCAGCAGTAGCCCCGGGCCAGCTTACGAGCAGTACTTC. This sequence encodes CASSSPGPAYEQYF.

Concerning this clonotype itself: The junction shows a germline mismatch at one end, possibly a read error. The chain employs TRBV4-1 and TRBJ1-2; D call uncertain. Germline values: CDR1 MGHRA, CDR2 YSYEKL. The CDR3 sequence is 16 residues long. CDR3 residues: CANSQPPGPMTGGYTF. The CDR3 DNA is TGTGCCAACAGCCAACCTCCAGGACCCATGACCGGAGGCTACACCTTC.

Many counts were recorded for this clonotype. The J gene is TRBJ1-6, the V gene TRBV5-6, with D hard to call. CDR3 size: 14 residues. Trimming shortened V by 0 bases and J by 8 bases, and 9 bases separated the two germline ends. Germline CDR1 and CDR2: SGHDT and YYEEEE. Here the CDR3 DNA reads TGTGCCAGCAGCTTGGCCACCCCGTATTCACCCCTCCACTTT. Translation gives CASSLATPYSPLHF.

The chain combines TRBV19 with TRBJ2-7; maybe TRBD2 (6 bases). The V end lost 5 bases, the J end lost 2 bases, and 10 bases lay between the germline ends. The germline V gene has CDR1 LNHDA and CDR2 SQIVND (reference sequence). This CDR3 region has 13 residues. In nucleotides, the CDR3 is TGTGCCAGTAGTGGAGGGAGAGCCTACGAGCAGTACTTC. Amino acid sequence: CASSGGRAYEQYF.

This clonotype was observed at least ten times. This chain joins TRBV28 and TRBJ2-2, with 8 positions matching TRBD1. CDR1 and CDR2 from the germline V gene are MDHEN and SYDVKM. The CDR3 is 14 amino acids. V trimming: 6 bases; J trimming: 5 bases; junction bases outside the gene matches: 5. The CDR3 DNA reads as TGTGCCAGCAGACAGGGGGGTGCTACCGGGGAGCTGTTTTTT. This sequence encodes CASRQGGATGELFF.

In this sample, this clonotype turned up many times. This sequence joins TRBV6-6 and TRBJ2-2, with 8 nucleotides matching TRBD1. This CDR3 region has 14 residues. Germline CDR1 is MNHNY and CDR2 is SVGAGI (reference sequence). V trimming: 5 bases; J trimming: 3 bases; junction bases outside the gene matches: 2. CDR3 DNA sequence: TGTGCCAGCAGTAAACAGGGGGACACCGGGGAGCTGTTTTTT. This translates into CASSKQGDTGELFF.

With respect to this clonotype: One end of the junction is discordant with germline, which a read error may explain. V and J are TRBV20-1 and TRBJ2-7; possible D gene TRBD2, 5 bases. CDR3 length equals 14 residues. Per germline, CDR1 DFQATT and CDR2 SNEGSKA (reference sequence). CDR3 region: CSTRDLQRAKEQYF. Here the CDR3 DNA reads TGCAGTACTAGAGATCTACAGAGGGCCAAGGAGCAGTACTTC.

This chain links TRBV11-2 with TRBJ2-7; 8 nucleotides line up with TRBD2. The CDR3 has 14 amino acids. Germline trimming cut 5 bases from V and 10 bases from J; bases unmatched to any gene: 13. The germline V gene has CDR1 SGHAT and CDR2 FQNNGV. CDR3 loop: CASSLRGGGYEQYF. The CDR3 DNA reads TGTGCCAGCAGCCTCCGGGGGGGAGGCTATGAACAGTACTTC.

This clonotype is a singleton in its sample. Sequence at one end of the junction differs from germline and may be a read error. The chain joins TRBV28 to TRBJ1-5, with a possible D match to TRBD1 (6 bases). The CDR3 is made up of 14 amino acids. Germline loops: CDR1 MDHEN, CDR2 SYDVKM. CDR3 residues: CVSSLGGGNQPQHF. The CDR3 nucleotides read TGTGTCAGCAGTTTAGGGGGGGGCAATCAGCCCCAGCATTTT.

The CDR3 reads CSAELRIEAFF. CDR3 bases: TGCAGCGCTGAGCTGCGCATTGAAGCTTTCTTT. The chain combines TRBV29-1 with TRBJ1-1; D is undetermined. Trimming left V 7 bases short and J 7 bases short, with 13 bases between. CDR1 and CDR2 from the germline V gene are SQVTM and ANQGSEA. The length of the CDR3 is 11 residues. Full variable domain (missing parts from reference TRBV29-1 and TRBJ1-1): SAVISQKPSRDICQRGTSLTIQCQVDSQVTMMFWYRQQPGQSLTLIATANQGSEATYESGFVIDKFPISRPNLTFSTLTVSNMSPEDSSIYLCSAELRIEAFFGQGTRLTVV.

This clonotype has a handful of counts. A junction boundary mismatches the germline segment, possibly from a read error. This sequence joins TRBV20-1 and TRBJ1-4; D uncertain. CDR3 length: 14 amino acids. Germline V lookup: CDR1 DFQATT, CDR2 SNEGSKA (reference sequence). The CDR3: CSARDVVQMEKLVF. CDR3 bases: TGCAGTGCTAGAGATGTGGTCCAGATGGAAAAACTGGTTTTT.

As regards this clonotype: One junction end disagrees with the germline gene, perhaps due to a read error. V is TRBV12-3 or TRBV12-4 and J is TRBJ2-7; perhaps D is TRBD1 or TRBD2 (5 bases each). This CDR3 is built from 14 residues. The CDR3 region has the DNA TGTACCAGCAGTTTAAAGGGGACCTCCTATGAGCAGTACTTC. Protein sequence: CTSSLKGTSYEQYF.

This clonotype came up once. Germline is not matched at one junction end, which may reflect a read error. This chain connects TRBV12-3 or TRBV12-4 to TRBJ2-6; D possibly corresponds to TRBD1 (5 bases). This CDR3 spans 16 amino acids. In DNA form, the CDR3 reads TGTGCCAGCTGTTTAACTCTCCCGGCTGGGGCCAACATCCTGACTTTC. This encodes CASCLTLPAGANILTF.

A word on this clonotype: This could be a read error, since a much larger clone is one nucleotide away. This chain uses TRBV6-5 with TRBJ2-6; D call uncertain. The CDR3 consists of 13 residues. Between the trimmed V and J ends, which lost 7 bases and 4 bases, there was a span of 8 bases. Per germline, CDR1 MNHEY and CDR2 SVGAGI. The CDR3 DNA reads TGTGCCAGCAATGCTTTAGGGGCCAACGTCCTGACTTTC. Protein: CASNALGANVLTF.

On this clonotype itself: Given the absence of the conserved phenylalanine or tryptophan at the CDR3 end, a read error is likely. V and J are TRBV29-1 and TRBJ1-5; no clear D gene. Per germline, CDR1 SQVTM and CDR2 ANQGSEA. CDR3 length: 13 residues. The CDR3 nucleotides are TGCAGCGTTAGTCCGGTTAGCAATCAGTCCCAGCATTCT. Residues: CSVSPVSNQSQHS.